Described below is a single T cell receptor (beta chain) sequence and its context. This entry is derived from a study of blood T cell repertoires in COVID-19. About the research overall: The United States, Italy and Spain supplied acute and convalescent COVID-19 samples. The analysed material was cDNA or gDNA that came from T cells, B-cell-depleted T cells, or PBMCs.

Original processing notes: Reference gene primer amplification gave estimated nucleated cell counts. TCRdb's copy holds only in-frame clones and misses some; the assay was immunoSEQ multiplex PCR. Clone size and the V and J calls come from that table; the DNA yielded D and trimming. The sample includes some 270,000 clones, about nine tenths of them seen just once. Germline CDR1 is SEHNR and CDR2 is FQNEAQ (reference sequence). The V gene lost 2 bases and the J gene lost 6 bases, with 7 bases spanning the gap. This CDR3 contains 13 residues. The sample comprised peripheral blood. The chain couples TRBV7-9 to TRBJ2-2, with D unclear. The sequence was collected from a man aged 45-65 years with acute or convalescent COVID-19. DNA for the CDR3: TGTGCCAGCAGCTTAATTGACTCCGGGGAGCTGTTTTTT. It is translated as CASSLIDSGELFF.